This is a list of T cell receptor beta chains from one sample in a study of T cell repertoires in cytomegalovirus infection. TCRdb recomputed calls from the reads with MiXCR, one row per CDR3 protein. The sample holds about 210,000 distinct CDR3 sequences; 6.5% are singletons and the top ten take around 6.5%. Sequencing used PBMCs. The receptor source for this set is a human donor in good health (CMV status not recorded). Some clones in this sample may be carry-over from other donors' samples. Each CDR3 is given with its conserved first and last residue. Fields, in order: clone size, D gene, V gene, J gene, CDR3 protein, CDR3 DNA. A D gene is named only where the DNA matches it firmly. The size entry is marked missing in some rows and otherwise reads once, few, many or a size class.

clone_size: many; d_call: .; v_call: TRBV20-1; j_call: TRBJ2-7; cdr3_aa: CSARRDEGPNEQYF; cdr3_nt: TGCAGTGCTAGGAGGGATGAGGGGCCGAACGAGCAGTACTTC
clone_size: many; d_call: .; v_call: TRBV19; j_call: TRBJ2-6; cdr3_aa: CASSPTGANVLTF; cdr3_nt: TGTGCCAGTAGCCCCACAGGGGCCAACGTCCTGACTTTC
clone_size: many; d_call: .; v_call: TRBV28; j_call: TRBJ1-1; cdr3_aa: CASTPRGVMNTEAFF; cdr3_nt: TGTGCCAGCACCCCCCGAGGAGTTATGAACACTGAAGCTTTCTTT
clone_size: many; d_call: .; v_call: TRBV2; j_call: TRBJ2-3; cdr3_aa: CASREGITDTQYF; cdr3_nt: TGTGCCAGCAGGGAGGGTATTACAGATACGCAGTATTTT
clone_size: few; d_call: .; v_call: TRBV20-1; j_call: TRBJ1-3; cdr3_aa: CSANGVGNTIYF; cdr3_nt: TGCAGTGCTAACGGGGTCGGAAACACCATATATTTT
clone_size: many; d_call: TRBD1; v_call: TRBV10-3; j_call: TRBJ2-7; cdr3_aa: CATGTGPSYEQYF; cdr3_nt: TGTGCCACGGGGACAGGGCCTTCCTACGAGCAGTACTTC
clone_size: many; d_call: .; v_call: TRBV4-3; j_call: TRBJ2-6; cdr3_aa: CASSQEVSGANVLTF; cdr3_nt: TGCGCCAGCAGCCAAGAGGTCTCTGGGGCCAACGTCCTGACTTTC
clone_size: many; d_call: .; v_call: TRBV11-1; j_call: TRBJ2-7; cdr3_aa: CASSLDLEGQNREAYEQYF; cdr3_nt: TGTGCCAGCAGCTTAGACTTGGAGGGGCAAAACAGGGAGGCCTACGAGCAGTACTTC
clone_size: many; d_call: .; v_call: TRBV4-1; j_call: TRBJ2-5; cdr3_aa: CASSHVPGVFKETQYF; cdr3_nt: TGCGCCAGCAGCCACGTCCCCGGGGTCTTCAAAGAGACCCAGTACTTC
clone_size: many; d_call: .; v_call: TRBV29-1; j_call: TRBJ2-2; cdr3_aa: CSVANTGELFF; cdr3_nt: TGCAGCGTGGCGAACACCGGGGAGCTGTTTTTT
clone_size: many; d_call: .; v_call: TRBV29-1; j_call: TRBJ2-5; cdr3_aa: CSVDPRGTLQETQYF; cdr3_nt: TGCAGCGTTGACCCGCGGGGGACACTACAAGAGACCCAGTACTTC
clone_size: many; d_call: .; v_call: TRBV7-2; j_call: TRBJ1-1; cdr3_aa: CASSSRFRGEAFF; cdr3_nt: TGTGCCAGCAGCAGCCGGTTTCGGGGTGAAGCTTTCTTT
clone_size: many; d_call: .; v_call: TRBV2; j_call: TRBJ2-1; cdr3_aa: CASRGNEQFF; cdr3_nt: TGTGCCAGCAGGGGCAATGAGCAGTTCTTC
clone_size: few; d_call: .; v_call: TRBV29-1; j_call: TRBJ1-3; cdr3_aa: CSGTQGFGSGNTIYF; cdr3_nt: TGCAGCGGGACGCAGGGGTTTGGATCTGGAAACACCATATATTTT
clone_size: many; d_call: TRBD1; v_call: TRBV19; j_call: TRBJ2-5; cdr3_aa: CASSIQGVRETQYF; cdr3_nt: TGTGCCAGTAGTATTCAGGGGGTCCGGGAGACCCAGTACTTC
clone_size: few; d_call: .; v_call: TRBV7-3; j_call: TRBJ2-5; cdr3_aa: CASSPSVEETQYF; cdr3_nt: TGTGCCAGCAGTCCATCAGTCGAAGAGACCCAGTACTTC
clone_size: many; d_call: TRBD1; v_call: TRBV4-2; j_call: TRBJ2-2; cdr3_aa: CASSQGRGRRTGELFF; cdr3_nt: TGTGCCAGCAGCCAAGGCAGGGGGCGTAGGACCGGGGAGCTGTTTTTT
clone_size: many; d_call: TRBD1; v_call: TRBV5-6; j_call: TRBJ2-3; cdr3_aa: CASSLPDRGGADTQYF; cdr3_nt: TGTGCCAGCAGCTTACCCGACAGGGGGGGAGCAGATACGCAGTATTTT
clone_size: .; d_call: .; v_call: TRBV6-2/TRBV6-3; j_call: TRBJ1-1; cdr3_aa: CASSYVREAFF; cdr3_nt: TGTGCCAGCAGTTACGTCAGGGAAGCTTTCTTT
clone_size: many; d_call: TRBD2; v_call: TRBV12-3/TRBV12-4; j_call: TRBJ2-5; cdr3_aa: CASARGATTQETQYF; cdr3_nt: TGTGCCAGCGCGCGGGGGGCGACCACACAAGAGACCCAGTACTTC
clone_size: .; d_call: .; v_call: TRBV7-9; j_call: TRBJ2-7; cdr3_aa: CASRPLSSSYEQYF; cdr3_nt: TGTGCCAGCAGGCCGTTGAGCAGCTCCTACGAGCAGTACTTC
clone_size: many; d_call: .; v_call: TRBV6-2/TRBV6-3; j_call: TRBJ2-1; cdr3_aa: CASTPVGRGNEQFF; cdr3_nt: TGTGCCAGCACCCCCGTCGGTAGAGGTAATGAGCAGTTCTTC
clone_size: few; d_call: TRBD2; v_call: TRBV12-3/TRBV12-4; j_call: TRBJ2-1; cdr3_aa: CASTSQAGVSYNEQFF; cdr3_nt: TGTGCCAGCACCTCCCAAGCGGGGGTCTCCTACAATGAGCAGTTCTTC
clone_size: .; d_call: .; v_call: TRBV9; j_call: TRBJ2-5; cdr3_aa: CASSLLGTTEETQYF; cdr3_nt: TGTGCCAGCAGCCTACTAGGGACAACAGAAGAGACCCAGTACTTC
clone_size: many; d_call: TRBD1; v_call: TRBV12-3/TRBV12-4; j_call: TRBJ1-1; cdr3_aa: CASNAGGKNTEAFF; cdr3_nt: TGTGCCAGTAATGCAGGGGGGAAAAACACTGAAGCTTTCTTT
clone_size: many; d_call: .; v_call: TRBV2; j_call: TRBJ2-7; cdr3_aa: CASSPERTVVYEQYF; cdr3_nt: TGTGCCAGCAGTCCGGAGAGGACGGTTGTCTACGAGCAGTACTTC
clone_size: many; d_call: .; v_call: TRBV29-1; j_call: TRBJ2-7; cdr3_aa: CSVQGQGMDEQYF; cdr3_nt: TGCAGCGTTCAGGGCCAGGGGATGGACGAGCAGTACTTC
clone_size: few; d_call: TRBD1; v_call: TRBV6-4; j_call: TRBJ2-7; cdr3_aa: CASCRTGQGGSYEQYF; cdr3_nt: TGTGCCAGCTGTCGGACGGGACAGGGGGGTTCGTACGAGCAGTACTTC
clone_size: many; d_call: TRBD1; v_call: TRBV6-2/TRBV6-3; j_call: TRBJ2-7; cdr3_aa: CASSYSVTGGAYEQYF; cdr3_nt: TGTGCCAGCAGTTACTCGGTAACAGGGGGCGCGTACGAGCAGTACTTC
clone_size: .; d_call: .; v_call: TRBV6-6; j_call: TRBJ1-6; cdr3_aa: CASSRRDRQISHHF; cdr3_nt: TGTGCCAGCAGCCGTCGGGACCGCCAAATTTCCCACCACTTT
clone_size: .; d_call: .; v_call: TRBV12-3/TRBV12-4; j_call: TRBJ2-3; cdr3_aa: CASSDLSTDRQYF; cdr3_nt: TGTGCCAGCAGTGACTTGAGCACAGATAGACAGTATTTT
clone_size: few; d_call: .; v_call: TRBV5-1; j_call: TRBJ2-3; cdr3_aa: CASSPTGQGGTDTQYF; cdr3_nt: TGCGCCAGCAGCCCGACCGGACAGGGAGGGACAGATACGCAGTATTTT
clone_size: many; d_call: TRBD1; v_call: TRBV7-9; j_call: TRBJ2-3; cdr3_aa: CASSPTGQGAMDTQYF; cdr3_nt: TGTGCCAGCAGCCCCACCGGACAGGGGGCTATGGATACGCAGTATTTT
clone_size: many; d_call: TRBD1; v_call: TRBV12-3/TRBV12-4; j_call: TRBJ2-1; cdr3_aa: CASKDRANEQFF; cdr3_nt: TGTGCCAGCAAGGACAGGGCCAATGAGCAGTTCTTC
clone_size: many; d_call: TRBD2; v_call: TRBV7-2; j_call: TRBJ2-2; cdr3_aa: CASSLVGGLTGELFF; cdr3_nt: TGTGCCAGCAGCCTCGTGGGAGGGCTCACCGGGGAGCTGTTTTTT
clone_size: many; d_call: .; v_call: TRBV20-1; j_call: TRBJ2-3; cdr3_aa: CSARDLRGASTDTQYF; cdr3_nt: TGCAGTGCTAGAGATCTCAGGGGGGCTAGCACAGATACGCAGTATTTT
clone_size: .; d_call: .; v_call: TRBV6-2/TRBV6-3; j_call: TRBJ1-3; cdr3_aa: CASSYSPAGHSGNTIYF; cdr3_nt: TGTGCCAGCAGTTACTCCCCGGCCGGACACTCTGGAAACACCATATATTTT
clone_size: .; d_call: .; v_call: TRBV2; j_call: TRBJ1-2; cdr3_aa: CASNPRPPADGYTF; cdr3_nt: TGTGCCAGCAATCCCAGGCCCCCGGCGGATGGCTACACCTTC
clone_size: many; d_call: .; v_call: TRBV29-1; j_call: TRBJ1-2; cdr3_aa: CSVESGGVGYGYTF; cdr3_nt: TGCAGCGTTGAATCTGGGGGCGTGGGCTATGGCTACACCTTC
clone_size: many; d_call: .; v_call: TRBV6-2/TRBV6-3; j_call: TRBJ2-6; cdr3_aa: CASSPGQANVLTF; cdr3_nt: TGTGCCAGCAGTCCTGGACAGGCCAACGTCCTGACTTTC
clone_size: many; d_call: TRBD1; v_call: TRBV7-2; j_call: TRBJ1-2; cdr3_aa: CASSLGQGRGANYGYTF; cdr3_nt: TGTGCCAGCAGCTTGGGACAGGGACGTGGAGCTAACTATGGCTACACCTTC
clone_size: many; d_call: TRBD2; v_call: TRBV7-2; j_call: TRBJ2-1; cdr3_aa: CASSLARLAGVQYNEQFF; cdr3_nt: TGTGCCAGCAGCTTAGCCCGACTAGCGGGGGTACAATACAATGAGCAGTTCTTC
clone_size: many; d_call: .; v_call: TRBV28; j_call: TRBJ2-1; cdr3_aa: CASSLIVHPGSSYNEQFF; cdr3_nt: TGTGCCAGCAGTTTAATAGTACACCCAGGGAGCTCCTACAATGAGCAGTTCTTC
clone_size: many; d_call: .; v_call: TRBV7-2; j_call: TRBJ1-3; cdr3_aa: CASSLRGPGNTIYF; cdr3_nt: TGTGCCAGCAGCCTCAGGGGTCCTGGAAACACCATATATTTT
clone_size: many; d_call: .; v_call: TRBV20-1; j_call: TRBJ1-4; cdr3_aa: CSGLDATNEKLFF; cdr3_nt: TGCAGTGGCCTGGACGCAACTAATGAAAAACTGTTTTTT
clone_size: many; d_call: .; v_call: TRBV4-1; j_call: TRBJ2-5; cdr3_aa: CASSQVFGSVSGETQYF; cdr3_nt: TGCGCCAGCAGCCAAGTCTTCGGGAGCGTTAGTGGAGAGACCCAGTACTTC
clone_size: .; d_call: TRBD1; v_call: TRBV28; j_call: TRBJ1-2; cdr3_aa: CASSSQGGNYGYTF; cdr3_nt: TGTGCCAGCAGTTCCCAGGGGGGCAACTATGGCTACACCTTC
clone_size: many; d_call: TRBD2; v_call: TRBV14; j_call: TRBJ2-1; cdr3_aa: CASSQDRGGSTYNEQFF; cdr3_nt: TGTGCCAGCAGCCAAGATCGCGGGGGGAGCACCTACAATGAGCAGTTCTTC
clone_size: .; d_call: .; v_call: TRBV2; j_call: TRBJ1-6; cdr3_aa: CASSVGVEGSPLHF; cdr3_nt: TGTGCCAGCAGTGTAGGGGTGGAAGGGTCACCCCTCCACTTT
clone_size: many; d_call: .; v_call: TRBV28; j_call: TRBJ2-1; cdr3_aa: CASRSQGRSGNEQFF; cdr3_nt: TGTGCCAGCAGGTCCCAGGGGCGGTCAGGCAATGAGCAGTTCTTC
clone_size: .; d_call: .; v_call: TRBV5-5; j_call: TRBJ2-3; cdr3_aa: CASSLKGSAYADTQYF; cdr3_nt: TGTGCCAGCAGCTTGAAGGGCAGTGCTTACGCGGATACGCAGTATTTT
clone_size: many; d_call: .; v_call: TRBV20-1; j_call: TRBJ1-2; cdr3_aa: CSARESTNYGYTF; cdr3_nt: TGCAGTGCTAGAGAGTCGACAAACTATGGCTACACCTTC
clone_size: many; d_call: .; v_call: TRBV7-9; j_call: TRBJ2-3; cdr3_aa: CASSFRDYTDTQYF; cdr3_nt: TGTGCCAGCAGCTTCCGCGACTACACAGATACGCAGTATTTT